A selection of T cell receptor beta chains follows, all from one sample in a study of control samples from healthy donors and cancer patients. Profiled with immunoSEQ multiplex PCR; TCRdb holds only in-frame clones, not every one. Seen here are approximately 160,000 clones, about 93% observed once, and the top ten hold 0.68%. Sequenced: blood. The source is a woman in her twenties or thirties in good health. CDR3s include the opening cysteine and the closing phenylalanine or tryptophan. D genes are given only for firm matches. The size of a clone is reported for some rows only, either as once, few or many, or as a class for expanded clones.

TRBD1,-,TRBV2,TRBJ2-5,CASSGRDSSYQETQYF,TGTGCCAGCAGTGGCCGGGACAGCTCGTACCAAGAGACCCAGTACTTC
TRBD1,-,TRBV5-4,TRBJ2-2,CASSPRDRVNTGELFF,TGTGCCAGCAGTCCCCGGGACAGGGTAAACACCGGGGAGCTGTTTTTT
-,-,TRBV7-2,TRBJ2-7,CASSLDLYEQYF,TGTGCCAGCAGCTTAGACCTCTACGAGCAGTACTTC
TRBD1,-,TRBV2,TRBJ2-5,CASRDRDQETQYF,TGTGCCAGCAGAGACAGGGACCAAGAGACCCAGTACTTC
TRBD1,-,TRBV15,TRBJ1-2,CATSRDQGGGGYTF,TGTGCCACCAGCAGAGATCAGGGGGGCGGAGGCTACACCTTC
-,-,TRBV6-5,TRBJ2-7,CASDTGASYEQYF,TGTGCCAGTGATACAGGAGCCTCCTACGAGCAGTACTTC
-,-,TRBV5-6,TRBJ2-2,CASSLRRTDRTGELFF,TGTGCCAGCAGCTTACGGCGGACAGACCGGACCGGGGAGCTGTTTTTT
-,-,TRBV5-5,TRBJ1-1,CASSSQGGGTEAFF,TGTGCCAGCAGCTCACAGGGAGGGGGAACTGAAGCTTTCTTT
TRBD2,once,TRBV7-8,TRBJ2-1,CASSPSRLAGDYNEQFF,TGTGCCAGCAGCCCATCAAGACTAGCGGGGGACTACAATGAGCAGTTCTTC
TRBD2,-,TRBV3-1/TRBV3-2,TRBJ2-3,CASSQLTSLDTQYF,TGTGCCAGCAGCCAACTGACTAGCCTGGATACGCAGTATTTT
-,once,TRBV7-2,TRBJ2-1,CASSLARITSSSYNEQFF,TGTGCCAGCAGCTTAGCCCGGATAACCTCCAGCTCCTACAATGAGCAGTTCTTC
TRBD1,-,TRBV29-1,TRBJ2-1,CSVVRGPNFYNEQFF,TGCAGCGTTGTAAGGGGGCCGAATTTTTACAATGAGCAGTTCTTC
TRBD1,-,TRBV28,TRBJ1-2,CASSLATGRTNYGYTF,TGTGCCAGCAGTTTGGCGACAGGGCGGACTAACTATGGCTACACCTTC
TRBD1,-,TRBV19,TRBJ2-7,CASTATGASYEQYF,TGTGCCAGTACCGCGACAGGGGCCTCCTACGAGCAGTACTTC
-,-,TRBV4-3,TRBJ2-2,CASSLVRQKSTGELFF,TGCGCCAGCAGCCTAGTCCGACAGAAATCCACCGGGGAGCTGTTTTTT
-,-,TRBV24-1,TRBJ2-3,CATSDRRGPTDTQYF,TGTGCCACCAGTGACCGCCGGGGCCCCACAGATACGCAGTATTTT
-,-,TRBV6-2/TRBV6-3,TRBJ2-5,CASSYFGGPQETQYF,TGTGCCAGCAGTTACTTCGGGGGGCCCCAAGAGACCCAGTACTTC
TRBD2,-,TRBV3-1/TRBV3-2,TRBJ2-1,CASSQTSGGGFYNEQFF,TGTGCCAGCAGCCAGACTAGCGGGGGGGGATTCTACAATGAGCAGTTCTTC
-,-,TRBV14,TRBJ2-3,CASSQVTIYDTQYF,TGTGCCAGCAGCCAAGTAACTATCTACGATACGCAGTATTTT
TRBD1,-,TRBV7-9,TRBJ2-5,CASSFTTGQETQYF,TGTGCCAGCAGCTTTACGACAGGGCAAGAGACCCAGTACTTC
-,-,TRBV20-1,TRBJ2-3,CSVVDTQYF,TGCAGTGTAGTAGATACGCAGTATTTT
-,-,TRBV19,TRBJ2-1,CASSKTPTNSEQFF,TGTGCCAGTAGTAAAACTCCAACTAATAGTGAGCAGTTCTTC
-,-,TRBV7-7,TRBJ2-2,CASSSYHTGPYTGELFF,TGTGCTAGCAGCTCCTATCACACCGGGCCCTACACCGGGGAGCTGTTTTTT
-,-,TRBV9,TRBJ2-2,CASSPQSGSGNTGELFF,TGTGCCAGCAGCCCCCAAAGTGGTAGCGGGAACACCGGGGAGCTGTTTTTT
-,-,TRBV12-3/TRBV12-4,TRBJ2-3,CASSLAADTQYF,TGTGCCAGCAGTTTAGCGGCAGATACGCAGTATTTT
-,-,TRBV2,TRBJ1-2,CASSGPGTDEGYTF,TGTGCCAGCAGCGGCCCCGGGACCGACGAGGGCTACACCTTC